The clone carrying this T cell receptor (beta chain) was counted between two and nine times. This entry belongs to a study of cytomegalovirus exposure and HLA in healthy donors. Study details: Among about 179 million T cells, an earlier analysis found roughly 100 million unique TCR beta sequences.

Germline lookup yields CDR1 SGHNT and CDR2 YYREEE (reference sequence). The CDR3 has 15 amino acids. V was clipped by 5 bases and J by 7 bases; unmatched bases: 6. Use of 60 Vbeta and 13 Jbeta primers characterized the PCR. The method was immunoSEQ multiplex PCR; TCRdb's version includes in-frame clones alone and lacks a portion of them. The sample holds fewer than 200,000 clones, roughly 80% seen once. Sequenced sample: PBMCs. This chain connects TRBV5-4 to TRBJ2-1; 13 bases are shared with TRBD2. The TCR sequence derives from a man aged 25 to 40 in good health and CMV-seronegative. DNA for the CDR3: TGTGCCAGCAGACTCGGGACTAGCGGGGTAAATGAGCAGTTCTTC. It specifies CASRLGTSGVNEQFF.